These 14 T cell receptor beta chains were all obtained from the same sample, sequenced in a study of tissue T cells after allogeneic stem cell transplantation. Some clones are missing from TCRdb's copy, which holds only in-frame ones; the method was immunoSEQ multiplex PCR. The table lists about 3,000 clones, around 75% of them singletons. Steroid-refractory graft-versus-host disease after allogeneic hematopoietic cell transplant qualified adults for prospective research-autopsy enrollment. Sequences were derived from small intestine tissue, sampled at autopsy. The receptors here all came from a male patient of 60 years or more with steroid-refractory graft-versus-host disease after an allogeneic stem cell transplant. Some T cells may be supplied by the graft donor.

Only a few counts were recorded for this clone. This chain uses TRBV3-1 (or the pseudogene TRBV3-2) with TRBJ1-1; unclear D gene. Germline V gene sequence: CDR1 LGHDT, CDR2 YNNKEL (reference sequence). CDR3 length: 13 amino acids. The V and J ends lost 4 bases and 5 bases respectively, with 11 bases between them. The CDR3 DNA is TGTGCCAGCAGCCCCCTCTCGGGGACTGAAGCTTTCTTT. Amino acid sequence: CASSPLSGTEAFF.

The V call is TRBV7-2, the J call TRBJ1-6; 7 bases align to TRBD1. V gave up 5 bases and J gave up 8 bases; unmatched junction bases: 9. There are 15 residues in the CDR3. Germline V gene lookup returns CDR1 SGHTA and CDR2 FQGNSA. The CDR3, as DNA: TGTGCCAGCAGCGTCGACAGGGTATCATATTCACCCCTCCACTTT. This sequence encodes CASSVDRVSYSPLHF.

The chain uses TRBV5-1 and TRBJ2-7; D not certain. The CDR3 loop spans 12 amino acids. CDR1 and CDR2 from the germline V gene are SGHRS and YFSETQ. The V gene lost 4 bases and the J gene lost 5 bases, with 10 bases spanning the gap. The CDR3 DNA reads TGCGCCAGCAGCGCGGCCCCGGACGAGCAGTACTTC. The encoded protein is CASSAAPDEQYF.

This chain links TRBV7-3 with TRBJ1-6; 10 nucleotides line up with TRBD1. The CDR3 has 16 residues. Germline V CDR1 and CDR2: SGHTA, FQGTGA. The trim removed 0 bases at V and 6 bases at J, leaving 2 bases unmatched. CDR3 loop: CASSLTRTGGNSPLHF. The CDR3 nucleotides read TGTGCCAGCAGCTTAACCCGGACAGGGGGTAATTCACCCCTCCACTTT.

This sequence joins TRBV3-1 (or the pseudogene TRBV3-2) and TRBJ2-1; TRBD2 aligns across 15 bases. CDR3 length equals 14 residues. Germline values: CDR1 LGHDT, CDR2 YNNKEL (reference sequence). The V segment lost 4 bases and the J segment 15 bases; nucleotides outside the gene matches: 7. DNA for the CDR3: TGTGCCAGCAGCCCGGGACTAGCGGGGGGCTTCCGGTTCTTC. Translation gives CASSPGLAGGFRFF.

CDR3 nucleotide sequence: TGTGCCAGCAGTTCAGGACAGGGGCGTCAGCCCCAGCATTTT. Protein sequence: CASSSGQGRQPQHF. V usage is TRBV28 and J usage is TRBJ1-5, with 9 bases identical to TRBD1. V lost 4 bases to trimming and J lost 6 bases; unmatched junction nucleotides: 4. Per the germline V gene, CDR1 is MDHEN and CDR2 is SYDVKM. The CDR3 totals 14 residues.

This chain uses TRBV5-1 with TRBJ2-3; possible D gene TRBD2, 5 bases. CDR1 is SGHRS, CDR2 YFSETQ, per germline. The CDR3 contains 15 residues. Trimming left V 0 bases short and J 6 bases short, with 14 bases between. CDR3 sequence (DNA): TGCGCCAGCAGCTTGGCCGGGGAGTTGGTGGATACGCAGTATTTT. This gives the protein CASSLAGELVDTQYF. Combining the CDR3 with reference TRBV5-1 and TRBJ2-3 gives the whole variable domain KAGVTQTPRYLIKTRGQQVTLSCSPISGHRSVSWYQQTPGQGLQFLFEYFSETQRNKGNFPGRFSGRQFSNSRSEMNVSTLELGDSALYLCASSLAGELVDTQYFGPGTRLTVL.

The chain carries TRBV25-1 and TRBJ1-4; D not certain. The CDR3 extends over 14 amino acids. The V end was cut by 0 bases, the J end by 7 bases, with 9 bases between. CDR1 is MGHDK and CDR2 is SYGVNS in the germline V gene. The CDR3 nucleotides read TGTGCCAGCAGTGAATATAAAGGACCTGAAAAACTGTTTTTT. As protein: CASSEYKGPEKLFF.

The CDR3 loop is CASSFGQGGGTDTQYF. CDR3 bases: TGTGCCAGCAGCTTTGGACAGGGCGGGGGGACAGATACGCAGTATTTT. V and J are TRBV13 and TRBJ2-3; D may match TRBD1 or TRBD2 (8 bases each). There are 16 residues in the CDR3. In germline, CDR1 is PRHDT, CDR2 FYEKMQ (reference sequence). Trimming shortened V by 3 bases and J by 3 bases, and 16 bases separated the two germline ends.

The chain is built from TRBV21-1 and TRBJ1-1. TRBV21-1 is flagged as a pseudogene. The CDR3 contains 11 residues. The CDR3 DNA follows: TGTGCCAGCAGCAAAAAAAAGAGGGCTTTCTTT. Protein sequence: CASSKKKRAFF.

This chain links TRBV6-2 or TRBV6-3 with TRBJ2-7; D is unclear. V lost 2 bases to trimming and J lost 2 bases, with 4 bases between them. The CDR3 covers 12 residues. The germline gives CDR1 MNHEY, CDR2 SVGEGT. CDR3 residues: CASSYSAYEQYF. The DNA of the CDR3 is TGTGCCAGCAGTTACAGCGCCTACGAGCAGTACTTC.

The chain joins TRBV5-6 to TRBJ2-5; no clear D. The V gene lost 0 bases and the J gene lost 1 base, with 10 bases spanning the gap. The CDR3 is 15 amino acids. Germline loops: CDR1 SGHDT, CDR2 YYEEEE. CDR3 sequence reads: CASSLVVEFQETQYF. The CDR3 nucleotides are TGTGCCAGCAGCTTGGTTGTGGAGTTCCAAGAGACCCAGTACTTC. The full variable domain, rest sourced from reference TRBV5-6 and TRBJ2-5, is DAGVTQSPTHLIKTRGQQVTLRCSPKSGHDTVSWYQQALGQGPQFIFQYYEEEERQRGNFPDRFSGHQFPNYSSELNVNALLLGDSALYLCASSLVVEFQETQYFGPGTRLLVL.

V is TRBV5-1 and J is TRBJ1-1; D uncertain. The V gene's germline CDR1 is SGHRS and CDR2 YFSETQ. The CDR3 contains 15 residues. V lost 4 bases, J lost 4 bases, and 17 bases lay in between. As DNA, the CDR3 is TGCGCCAGCAGCCTAGGAACAGTTTACTTCACTGAAGCTTTCTTT. This translates into CASSLGTVYFTEAFF. Drawing the rest from reference TRBV5-1 and TRBJ1-1, the complete variable domain is KAGVTQTPRYLIKTRGQQVTLSCSPISGHRSVSWYQQTPGQGLQFLFEYFSETQRNKGNFPGRFSGRQFSNSRSEMNVSTLELGDSALYLCASSLGTVYFTEAFFGQGTRLTVV.

The chain recombines TRBV30 with TRBJ1-4; weak D call: TRBD1 (5 bases). Germline V gives CDR1 GTSNPN, CDR2 SVGIG (reference sequence). V lost 2 bases, J lost 8 bases, and 12 bases lay in between. The CDR3 runs 13 residues. The CDR3 sequence: CAWSWQGGEKLFF. Here the CDR3 DNA reads TGTGCCTGGAGTTGGCAGGGAGGCGAAAAACTGTTTTTT.